These T cell receptor beta chains were read from a single sample in a study of blood T cell repertoires in COVID-19. Clones were sequenced by immunoSEQ multiplex PCR, and TCRdb holds only the in-frame ones, with some missing. The sample consists of about 270,000 clones, around nine tenths of them appearing once. The sample was peripheral blood. These receptors originate from a man in his forties or fifties with acute or convalescent COVID-19. The conserved cysteine and the conserved F or W are not part of the CDR3 here. Fields, in order: V gene, clone size, CDR3 protein. Clone size is not always given. Where it is, it says once, few, many or a class for expanded clones.

>TRBV4-1|-
ASSQVTDRGRYT
>TRBV9|-
ASSVGTGGNTIY
>TRBV6-5|-
ASSPGTGFAYGYT
>TRBV11-3|-
ASSIQGRETQY
>TRBV19|once
ASSPEGQGVRQPQH
>TRBV10-2|-
ASSLNEKLF
>TRBV18|-
ASSPSDREYSPLH
>TRBV19|-
ATHRAGLATDTGELF
>TRBV7-8|-
ASRPGEPYYNSPLH
>TRBV5-1|-
ASSTSGGPQETQY
>TRBV5-4|-
ASSLGSRTQETQY
>TRBV6-2/TRBV6-3|-
ASSYSIGTGNGYT
>TRBV9|-
ASSVEAGVTGELF
>TRBV7-9|-
ASSVYRPNTGELF
>TRBV6-5|-
AIPPGPRDYGYT